This T cell receptor beta chain comes out of a study of blood T cells in healthy people across ages. A sample-barcoded 5' primer and a J-beta primer mix were used in a second PCR of about 7 to 12 cycles. A 12-random-nucleotide template-switch adaptor tagged each cDNA molecule. MiXCR was run by TCRdb on the 5' RACE reads, yielding one entry per CDR3 protein. Counted here are hundreds of thousands of distinct CDR3 sequences, 58% occurring once; the ten biggest clones make up 20% to 25%. The ends lost 6 bases at V and 1 base at J; junction bases unmatched: 6. The CDR3 runs to 14 residues. Germline V gene lookup returns CDR1 SQVTM and CDR2 ANQGSEA.

The sequence was obtained from a man aged 25-45 years in good health. V gene TRBV29-1 combines with J gene TRBJ1-1; 9 bases map to TRBD1. The sequencing sample was made of blood. CDR3 sequence: CSVGRTGANTEAFF. The CDR3 DNA sequence: TGCAGCGTGGGGAGGACAGGGGCGAACACTGAAGCTTTCTTT. The full variable domain, completed using reference TRBV29-1 and TRBJ1-1, is SAVISQKPSRDICQRGTSLTIQCQVDSQVTMMFWYRQQPGQSLTLIATANQGSEATYESGFVIDKFPISRPNLTFSTLTVSNMSPEDSSIYLCSVGRTGANTEAFFGQGTRLTVV.